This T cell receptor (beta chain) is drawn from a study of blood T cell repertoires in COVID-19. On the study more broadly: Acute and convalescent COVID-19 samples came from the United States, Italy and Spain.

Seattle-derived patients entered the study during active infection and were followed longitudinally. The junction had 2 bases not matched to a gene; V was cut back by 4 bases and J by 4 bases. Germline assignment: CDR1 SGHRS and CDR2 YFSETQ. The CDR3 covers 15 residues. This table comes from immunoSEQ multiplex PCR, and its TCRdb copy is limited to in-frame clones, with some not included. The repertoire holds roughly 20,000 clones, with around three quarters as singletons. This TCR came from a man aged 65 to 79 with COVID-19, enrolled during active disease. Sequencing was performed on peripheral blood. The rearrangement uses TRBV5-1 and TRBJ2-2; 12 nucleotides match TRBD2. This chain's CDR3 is CASSPTSGGTGELFF. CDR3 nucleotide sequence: TGCGCCAGCAGCCCGACTAGCGGGGGCACCGGGGAGCTGTTTTTT.